Below are 31 T cell receptor beta chains sequenced from a single sample in a study of T cell clones after liver transplantation. Generated by immunoSEQ multiplex PCR, the TCRdb table keeps only in-frame clones and is missing some. The table has roughly 100,000 clones, about 86% seen once; the top ten hold about 3%. The source material was CD4+ T cells from blood, sampled approximately 43 months after liver transplant. The receptors were sampled from a human patient who received a liver transplant. Some of the T cells might come from the graft donor.

This chain joins TRBV29-1 and TRBJ1-1; D is ambiguous. Germline CDR1 is SQVTM and CDR2 is ANQGSEA. V was clipped by 0 bases and J by 0 bases, with 5 bases between them. This CDR3 region has 13 residues. In nucleotides, the CDR3 is TGCAGCGTTGAAGAGCAGGTGAACACTGAAGCTTTCTTT. Its translation: CSVEEQVNTEAFF.

This sequence joins TRBV9 and TRBJ2-6; D uncertain. Germline V CDR1 and CDR2: SGDLS, YYNGEE. Deletions cut 1 base from V and 0 bases from J, with 11 bases between. This CDR3 comprises 17 residues. Here the CDR3 DNA reads TGTGCCAGCAGCGTATCATCCCGGACCTCTGGGGCCAACGTCCTGACTTTC. Its protein product is CASSVSSRTSGANVLTF.

The rearrangement joins TRBV5-6 to TRBJ2-5, with a tentative D call TRBD1 (5 bases). With 4 bases removed from V and 2 bases from J, the gap between germline ends came to 15 bases. The CDR3 contains 15 residues. From germline, CDR1 is SGHDT and CDR2 YYEEEE. CDR3 in amino acids: CASSSIGEAQETQYF. The CDR3 region has the DNA TGTGCCAGCAGCAGTATAGGGGAAGCGCAAGAGACCCAGTACTTC. Filled out from reference TRBV5-6 and TRBJ2-5, the complete variable domain reads DAGVTQSPTHLIKTRGQQVTLRCSPKSGHDTVSWYQQALGQGPQFIFQYYEEEERQRGNFPDRFSGHQFPNYSSELNVNALLLGDSALYLCASSSIGEAQETQYFGPGTRLLVL.

This sequence joins TRBV18 and TRBJ2-7; possible D gene TRBD2, 6 bases. Trimming left V 4 bases short and J 7 bases short, with 23 bases between. This CDR3 is built from 16 residues. From germline, CDR1 is KGHSH and CDR2 LQKENI. CDR3 protein: CASSLTNGGGRGEQYF. The CDR3 DNA reads TGTGCCAGCTCACTCACTAATGGTGGGGGGAGAGGAGAGCAGTACTTC.

V is TRBV7-8 and J is TRBJ2-3, with a tentative D call TRBD2 (5 bases). This CDR3 is 15 amino acids long. V dropped 3 bases and J dropped 10 bases, with 20 bases sitting between them. In germline, CDR1 is SGHVS, CDR2 FQNEAQ. The CDR3: CASSLRSYDYTAQYF. DNA for the CDR3: TGTGCCAGCAGCTTGAGATCATACGACTATACGGCGCAGTATTTT.

A few counts support this clone. This CDR3 reads CASSPRTGDTEAFF. The CDR3 DNA reads as TGTGCCAGCAGTCCACGGACAGGGGATACTGAAGCTTTCTTT. The genes are TRBV6-1 and TRBJ1-1; 9 nucleotides match TRBD1. The germline CDR1 and CDR2 sequences are MNHNS and SASEGT. The CDR3 sequence is 14 residues long. The junction had 6 bases not matched to a gene; V was cut back by 5 bases and J by 5 bases.

CDR3 sequence: CASSLAGGARTYEQYF. In DNA form, the CDR3 reads TGCGCCAGCAGCTTGGCCGGCGGGGCCCGAACCTACGAGCAGTACTTC. The V and J genes are TRBV5-1 and TRBJ2-7, with D perhaps matching TRBD2 (6 bases). Trimming cost V 0 bases and J 2 bases, with 15 bases left between them. CDR1 is SGHRS and CDR2 is YFSETQ in the germline V gene. This CDR3 is built from 16 residues.

The gene calls are TRBV29-1 and TRBJ2-7; 7 nucleotides match TRBD1. CDR3 length: 11 amino acids. V was pared by 7 bases and J by 5 bases, with 5 bases of the junction left unmatched. The germline V gene has CDR1 SQVTM and CDR2 ANQGSEA. For the CDR3, the DNA is TGCAGCGCCGACAGGGACAACGAGCAGTACTTC. It specifies CSADRDNEQYF.

This sequence joins TRBV6-5 and TRBJ2-2, with 9 nucleotides matching TRBD1. Germline trimming cut 8 bases from V and 5 bases from J; bases unmatched to any gene: 9. The CDR3 length is 15 residues. Germline V gene sequence: CDR1 MNHEY, CDR2 SVGAGI. The CDR3 DNA sequence: TGTGCCAGCGGCCACGACAGGGGGTTGACCGGGGAGCTGTTTTTT. It codes for CASGHDRGLTGELFF.

This sequence joins TRBV10-2 and TRBJ1-1; D is undetermined. CDR1 and CDR2 (germline): WSHSY, SAAADI. Trimming shortened V by 4 bases and J by 1 base, and 7 bases separated the two germline ends. This CDR3 comprises 13 residues. As DNA, the CDR3 is TGCGCCAGCAGTGGACCACGGAACACTGAAGCTTTCTTT. Translation: CASSGPRNTEAFF.

V and J are TRBV1 and TRBJ1-1; TRBD1 reflects the table's D call only, with no check against the DNA. TRBV1 is listed as a pseudogene. The CDR3 consists of 16 residues. CDR3 coding DNA: TGCACCAGCAGCCAAGATCGGGGACAGGTGAACACTGAAGCTTTCTTT. It codes for CTSSQDRGQVNTEAFF.

This clone occurred once. This rearrangement joins TRBV21-1 to TRBJ2-3. TRBV21-1 corresponds to a pseudogene. The CDR3 loop spans 15 amino acids. DNA of the CDR3: TGTGCCAGCAGCAAAGGCCGCCTTAGCACAGATACGCAGTATTTT. It is translated as CASSKGRLSTDTQYF.

CDR3 nucleotides: TGTGCCAGTAGTATAAGAGGGGTTGGCTACACCTTC. Amino acid sequence: CASSIRGVGYTF. V and J are TRBV19 and TRBJ1-2; maybe TRBD1 (5 bases). V was trimmed by 2 bases and J by 7 bases, leaving 8 bases between them. Germline lookup yields CDR1 LNHDA and CDR2 SQIVND (reference sequence). There are 12 residues in the CDR3.

The CDR3 here is CASSLGHRGTIYF. DNA for the CDR3: TGTGCCAGCAGTTTGGGACACAGGGGCACCATATATTTT. The chain joins TRBV6-5 to TRBJ1-3, with 7 bases identical to TRBD1. Looked up from germline, CDR1 is MNHEY and CDR2 is SVGAGI. The V and J ends lost 4 bases and 9 bases, in that order; junction bases with no gene match: 6. This CDR3 contains 13 residues.

The chain has TRBV6-1 and TRBJ2-1, with 10 bases that match TRBD2. V shed 2 bases and J 9 bases; nucleotides not matched to a gene: 10. Germline CDR1 MNHNS, CDR2 SASEGT. CDR3 length equals 16 residues. The CDR3: CASSEWASGGLGEQFF. CDR3 sequence (DNA): TGTGCCAGCAGTGAATGGGCTAGCGGGGGTTTAGGTGAGCAGTTCTTC.

The CDR3 protein is CASSPAMMSIKRAGLVAEETQYF. CDR3 sequence (DNA): TGTGCCAGCAGCCCAGCAATGATGAGTATAAAACGGGCAGGGCTGGTTGCGGAAGAGACCCAGTACTTC. The chain joins TRBV21-1 to TRBJ2-5; the D segment call TRBD1 is taken from the table without a DNA check. TRBV21-1 is classified as a pseudogene. This CDR3 spans 23 amino acids.

The chain couples TRBV5-1 to TRBJ2-3, with D perhaps assigned TRBD1 or TRBD2 (6 bases each). Germline CDR1 and CDR2: SGHRS and YFSETQ. CDR3 length: 14 residues. V gave up 4 bases and J gave up 4 bases, with 13 bases separating them. CDR3 sequence: CASSRGAGADTQYF. Written as DNA, the CDR3 is TGCGCCAGCAGCAGGGGGGCAGGGGCAGATACGCAGTATTTT.

This sequence joins TRBV28 and TRBJ1-5; D ambiguous. CDR3 length: 13 amino acids. Germline V CDR1 and CDR2: MDHEN, SYDVKM. Trimming removed 5 bases at V and 2 bases at J, with 7 bases between. The CDR3 region is CASSESGNQPQHF. CDR3 nucleotides: TGTGCCAGCAGTGAGAGCGGCAATCAGCCCCAGCATTTT.

The chain combines TRBV9 with TRBJ2-7, with D unresolved. The ends were cut back, 4 bases at V and 2 bases at J, with 13 bases in the middle. Germline CDR1 and CDR2: SGDLS and YYNGEE. This CDR3 is 14 amino acids long. The CDR3 DNA is TGTGCCAGCAGCCCAGACCCCTTAACCTACGAGCAGTACTTC. This encodes CASSPDPLTYEQYF.

The CDR3 DNA sequence: TGTGCCAGCTCACCCGCCGCCGGGGGGGGGACTGAAGCTTTCTTT. The encoded protein is CASSPAAGGGTEAFF. The chain links TRBV18 to TRBJ1-1; tentative D call: TRBD1 (5 bases). The ends were cut back, 3 bases at V and 5 bases at J, with 16 bases in the middle. Germline V gene sequence: CDR1 KGHSH, CDR2 LQKENI. This CDR3 comprises 15 residues.

The CDR3 region has the DNA TGTGCCAGTAGGTACATGTTGGGGGCGCTTTATGGCTACACCTTC. This codes for CASRYMLGALYGYTF. This chain connects TRBV19 to TRBJ1-2; D is possibly TRBD1 (6 bases). Trimming removed 6 bases from V and 5 bases from J, with 19 bases in between. The CDR3 runs 15 residues. Germline CDR1 and CDR2: LNHDA and SQIVND (reference sequence). Drawing the rest from reference TRBV19 and TRBJ1-2, the complete variable domain is DGGITQSPKYLFRKEGQNVTLSCEQNLNHDAMYWYRQDPGQGLRLIYYSQIVNDFQKGDIAEGYSVSREKKESFPLTVTSAQKNPTAFYLCASRYMLGALYGYTFGSGTRLTVV.

The rearrangement joins TRBV30 to TRBJ2-5; 8 nucleotides line up with TRBD1. The J segment lost 2 bases and the V segment lost 2 bases, leaving 4 bases of the junction unmatched. The CDR3 totals 14 residues. Germline V gene lookup returns CDR1 GTSNPN and CDR2 SVGIG (reference sequence). CDR3 in amino acids: CAWSLTGAQETQYF. The CDR3 coding sequence is TGTGCCTGGAGTTTGACAGGGGCGCAAGAGACCCAGTACTTC.

This chain connects TRBV15 to TRBJ2-1, with 7 positions matching TRBD2. Per germline, CDR1 LNHNV and CDR2 YYDKDF (reference sequence). There are 15 residues in the CDR3. V lost 3 bases, J lost 2 bases, and 4 bases stayed unmatched. In nucleotides, the CDR3 is TGTGCCACCAGCAGGGGACGGGGGGCCTACAATGAGCAGTTCTTC. Amino acid sequence: CATSRGRGAYNEQFF.

The rearrangement links TRBV28 to TRBJ2-5; perhaps TRBD1 as D (5 bases). Germline CDR1 reads MDHEN; CDR2 reads SYDVKM. The CDR3 sequence is 11 residues long. V dropped 8 bases and J dropped 4 bases, with 8 bases sitting between them. The CDR3 nucleotides read TGTGCCAGCGACGACAGAGAGACCCAGTACTTC. Protein: CASDDRETQYF.

J is TRBJ1-2 and V is TRBV14, with D possibly being TRBD1 (6 bases). CDR1 and CDR2 from the germline V gene are SGHDN and FVKESK. Trimming took 0 bases from V and 4 from J, leaving 12 bases between them. The CDR3 covers 15 residues. CDR3 residues: CASSQDLDRTYGYTF. CDR3 nucleotide sequence: TGTGCCAGCAGCCAAGATTTAGACAGGACCTATGGCTACACCTTC.

This clone occurred once. This rearrangement joins TRBV29-1 to TRBJ2-4; D gene uncertain. The V and J ends lost 6 bases and 4 bases respectively, with 19 bases between them. The length of the CDR3 is 15 residues. Per the germline V gene, CDR1 is SQVTM and CDR2 is ANQGSEA. CDR3 amino acids: CSVRWQDTLKNIQYF. The CDR3 nucleotides read TGCAGCGTCCGATGGCAGGATACTTTAAAAAACATTCAGTACTTC. The full variable domain, its missing parts supplied by reference TRBV29-1 and TRBJ2-4, is SAVISQKPSRDICQRGTSLTIQCQVDSQVTMMFWYRQQPGQSLTLIATANQGSEATYESGFVIDKFPISRPNLTFSTLTVSNMSPEDSSIYLCSVRWQDTLKNIQYFGAGTRLSVL.

This clone was observed once. The chain carries TRBV9 and TRBJ2-7; a possible D gene is TRBD1 (6 bases). Per the germline V gene, CDR1 is SGDLS and CDR2 is YYNGEE. V lost 0 bases to trimming and J lost 1 base, with 14 bases between them. The CDR3 totals 16 residues. CDR3 in amino acids: CASSVDPTGTSYEQYF. The CDR3 region has the DNA TGTGCCAGCAGCGTAGATCCCACGGGGACATCCTACGAGCAGTACTTC.

This rearrangement joins TRBV6-5 to TRBJ2-7; D not resolved. V lost 4 bases and J lost 5, with 18 bases in between. Germline loops: CDR1 MNHEY, CDR2 SVGAGI. The CDR3 is 15 amino acids. The CDR3 DNA reads as TGTGCCAGCAGTTCGCACCGGACCCTAATCGACGAGCAGTACTTC. Translated, it gives CASSSHRTLIDEQYF.

This clone has a single count. This chain connects TRBV5-8 to TRBJ1-3; 7 bases agree with TRBD1. CDR3 size: 14 residues. The V and J ends lost 4 bases and 5 bases, in that order; junction bases with no gene match: 6. Per germline, CDR1 SGHTS and CDR2 YDEGEE. CDR3 protein: CASSPGQTRNTIYF. The CDR3 coding sequence is TGTGCCAGCAGCCCGGGACAGACAAGAAACACCATATATTTT.

V is TRBV5-1 and J is TRBJ2-1; 12 positions agree with TRBD2. V lost 5 bases to trimming and J lost 5 bases; unmatched junction nucleotides: 2. Germline CDR1 SGHRS, CDR2 YFSETQ. CDR3 length: 14 amino acids. CDR3 nucleotides: TGCGCCAGCAGACTAGCGGGAGGAAACAATGAGCAGTTCTTC. Protein: CASRLAGGNNEQFF.

V gene TRBV5-1 combines with J gene TRBJ2-7; a possible D gene is TRBD2 (7 bases). CDR3 length: 16 residues. The germline V and J ends were trimmed by 0 bases and 0 bases, with 13 bases remaining between them. The germline gives CDR1 SGHRS, CDR2 YFSETQ. CDR3 sequence: CASSLVGGPSSYEQYF. As DNA, the CDR3 is TGCGCCAGCAGCTTGGTGGGGGGGCCCAGCTCCTACGAGCAGTACTTC.